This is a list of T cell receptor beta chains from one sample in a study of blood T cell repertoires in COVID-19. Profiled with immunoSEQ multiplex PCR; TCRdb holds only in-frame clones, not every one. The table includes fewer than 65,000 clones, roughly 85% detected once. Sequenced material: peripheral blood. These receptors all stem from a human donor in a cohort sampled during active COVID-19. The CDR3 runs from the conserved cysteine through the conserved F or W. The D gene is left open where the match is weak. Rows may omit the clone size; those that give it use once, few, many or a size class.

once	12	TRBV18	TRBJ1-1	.	CASSPETSEAFF	TGTGCCAGCTCCCCGGAGACGAGTGAAGCTTTCTTT
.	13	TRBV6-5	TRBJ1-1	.	CASEGALNTEAFF	TGTGCCAGCGAAGGGGCCCTGAACACTGAAGCTTTCTTT
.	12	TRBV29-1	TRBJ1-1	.	CSVLRLGREAFF	TGCAGCGTCTTACGATTAGGGAGGGAAGCTTTCTTT
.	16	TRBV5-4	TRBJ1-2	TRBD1	CASSLGNRDRVNGYTF	TGTGCCAGCAGCTTGGGGAACCGGGACAGGGTTAATGGCTACACCTTC
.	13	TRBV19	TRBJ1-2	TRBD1	CASSGRDRRSYTF	TGTGCCAGTAGTGGCCGGGACAGGCGGTCCTACACCTTC
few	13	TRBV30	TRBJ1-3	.	CAWYDWTGNTIYF	TGTGCCTGGTATGACTGGACTGGAAACACCATATATTTT
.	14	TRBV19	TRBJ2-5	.	CASSIGSGVETQYF	TGTGCCAGTAGTATTGGGTCGGGAGTGGAGACCCAGTACTTC
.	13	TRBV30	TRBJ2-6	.	CACFPTGANVLTF	TGTGCCTGCTTCCCTACTGGGGCCAACGTCCTGACTTTC
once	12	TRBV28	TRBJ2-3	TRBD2	CASSAPGTRSYF	TGTGCCAGCAGTGCCCCCGGGACTAGATCATATTTT
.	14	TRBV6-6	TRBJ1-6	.	CASSYPGVDSPLHF	TGTGCCAGCAGTTACCCGGGGGTCGACTCACCCCTCCACTTT
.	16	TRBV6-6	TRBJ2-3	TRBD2	CASTASGGSSTDTQYF	TGTGCCAGCACTGCTAGCGGGGGGTCAAGCACAGATACGCAGTATTTT
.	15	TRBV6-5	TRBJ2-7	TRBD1	CASRPGTGGNYEQYF	TGTGCCAGCAGGCCCGGGACAGGGGGTAACTACGAGCAGTACTTC
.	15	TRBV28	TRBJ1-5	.	CASSLGGARNQPQHF	TGTGCCAGCAGTTTGGGGGGGGCGCGCAATCAGCCCCAGCATTTT
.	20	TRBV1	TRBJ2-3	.	CTSSQEYKGLAVPSTDTQYF	TGCACCAGCAGCCAAGAGTACAAGGGACTAGCGGTACCTAGCACAGATACGCAGTATTTT
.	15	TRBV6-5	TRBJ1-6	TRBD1	CASSPGQSRNSPLHF	TGTGCCAGCAGTCCGGGACAGTCTCGCAATTCACCCCTCCACTTT
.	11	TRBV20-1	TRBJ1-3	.	CSAMRGNTIYF	TGCAGTGCTATGAGGGGAAACACCATATATTTT
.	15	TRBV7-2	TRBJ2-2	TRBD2	CASSLLGGGSGELFF	TGTGCCAGCAGCTTACTTGGGGGAGGGTCCGGGGAGCTGTTTTTT
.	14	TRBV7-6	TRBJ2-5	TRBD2	CASSLGLAETTQYF	TGTGCCAGCAGCTTAGGCCTAGCGGAAACGACCCAGTACTTC
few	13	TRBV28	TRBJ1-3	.	CASTYRSGNTIYF	TGTGCCAGCACCTATCGCTCTGGAAACACCATATATTTT
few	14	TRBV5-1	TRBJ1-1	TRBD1	CASSWGTGNTEAFF	TGCGCCAGCAGCTGGGGGACAGGGAACACTGAAGCTTTCTTT
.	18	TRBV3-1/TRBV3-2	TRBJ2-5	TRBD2	CASSQTTSGGPLGETQYF	TGTGCCAGCAGCCAGACTACTAGCGGGGGGCCACTGGGGGAGACCCAGTACTTC
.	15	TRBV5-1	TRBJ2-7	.	CASSLDGGSSYEQYF	TGCGCCAGCAGCTTGGACGGAGGGAGCTCCTACGAGCAGTACTTC
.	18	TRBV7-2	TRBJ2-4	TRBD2	CASSMGLAGGGAKNIQYF	TGTGCCAGCAGCATGGGATTAGCGGGGGGTGGAGCCAAAAACATTCAGTACTTC
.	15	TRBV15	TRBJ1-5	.	CATSRKQVADQPQHF	TGTGCCACCAGCAGAAAACAGGTGGCCGATCAGCCCCAGCATTTT
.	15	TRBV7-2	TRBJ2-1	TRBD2	CASSPRGGDYNEQFF	TGTGCCAGCAGCCCACGGGGGGGGGATTACAATGAGCAGTTCTTC
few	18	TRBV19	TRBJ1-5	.	CASSTTAGQTYSNQPQHF	TGTGCCAGTAGCACTACAGCCGGACAGACTTATAGCAATCAGCCCCAGCATTTT
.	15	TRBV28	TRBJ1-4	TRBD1	CASSFRGQASEKLFF	TGTGCCAGCAGTTTCCGGGGACAGGCTTCGGAGAAACTGTTTTTT
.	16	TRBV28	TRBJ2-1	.	CASTSGAGSSYNEQFF	TGTGCCAGCACGAGTGGGGCAGGTAGCTCCTACAATGAGCAGTTCTTC
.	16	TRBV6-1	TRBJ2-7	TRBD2	CASSEIGLAGIYEQYF	TGTGCCAGCAGTGAGATTGGACTAGCGGGTATCTACGAGCAGTACTTC
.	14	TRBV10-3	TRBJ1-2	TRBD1	CAIRLQGGLVGYTF	TGTGCCATCAGGTTACAGGGGGGGCTGGTTGGCTACACCTTC
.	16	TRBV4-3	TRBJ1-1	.	CASSQDLRTGGTEAFF	TGCGCCAGCAGCCAAGATTTACGGACCGGGGGGACTGAAGCTTTCTTT
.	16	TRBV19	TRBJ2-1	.	CASKAPALGRVNEQFF	TGTGCCAGTAAAGCACCGGCCTTGGGTCGGGTCAATGAGCAGTTCTTC
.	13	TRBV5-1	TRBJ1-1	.	CASSPGGGPEAFF	TGCGCCAGCAGCCCCGGGGGAGGACCGGAAGCTTTCTTT
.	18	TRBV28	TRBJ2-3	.	CASSSLDKGIDSTDTQYF	TGTGCCAGCAGCAGTTTAGATAAGGGGATAGACTCCACAGATACGCAGTATTTT
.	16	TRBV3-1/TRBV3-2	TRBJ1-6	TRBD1	CASSQDIGTGRSPLHF	TGTGCCAGCAGCCAAGATATCGGGACAGGGCGGTCACCCCTCCACTTT
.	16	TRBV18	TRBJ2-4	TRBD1	CASSLTQGAAKNIQYF	TGTGCCAGCTCACTTACCCAGGGGGCGGCCAAAAACATTCAGTACTTC
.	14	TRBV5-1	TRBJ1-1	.	CASSLQVMNTEAFF	TGCGCCAGCAGCTTGCAGGTGATGAACACTGAAGCTTTCTTT
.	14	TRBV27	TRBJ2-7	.	CASSLSGPISEQYF	TGTGCCAGCAGTTTATCCGGTCCTATCTCCGAGCAGTACTTC
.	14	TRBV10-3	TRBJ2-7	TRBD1	CAISSGTGVYEQYF	TGTGCCATCTCCTCCGGGACAGGGGTGTACGAGCAGTACTTC
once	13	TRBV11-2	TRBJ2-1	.	CASSPQATNEQFF	TGTGCCAGCAGCCCTCAGGCCACCAATGAGCAGTTCTTC
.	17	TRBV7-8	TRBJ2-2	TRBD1	CASSPPGQGVSTGELFF	TGTGCCAGCAGCCCTCCAGGACAGGGGGTGTCCACCGGGGAGCTGTTTTTT
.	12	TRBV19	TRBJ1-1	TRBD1	CASRHGQGEAFF	TGTGCCAGTAGACACGGACAGGGTGAAGCTTTCTTT
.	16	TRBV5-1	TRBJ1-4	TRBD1	CASSLARTGSNEKLFF	TGCGCCAGCAGCTTGGCCCGGACAGGTTCTAATGAAAAACTGTTTTTT
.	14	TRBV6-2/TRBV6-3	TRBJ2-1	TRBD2	CASSYGTSARQQFF	TGTGCCAGCAGTTACGGGACTAGCGCCCGGCAGCAGTTCTTC
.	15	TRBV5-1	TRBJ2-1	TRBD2	CASSRRAGGRYEQFF	TGCGCCAGCAGCCGCAGGGCGGGGGGGCGTTATGAGCAGTTCTTC
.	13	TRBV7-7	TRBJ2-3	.	CASSLGERDTQYF	TGTGCCAGCAGCCTCGGGGAGCGAGATACGCAGTATTTT
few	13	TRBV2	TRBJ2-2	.	CASKTGVTGELFF	TGTGCCAGCAAGACAGGAGTAACCGGGGAGCTGTTTTTT
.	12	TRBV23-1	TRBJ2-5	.	CASRPREETQYF	TGCGCCAGCAGACCTAGAGAAGAGACCCAGTACTTC